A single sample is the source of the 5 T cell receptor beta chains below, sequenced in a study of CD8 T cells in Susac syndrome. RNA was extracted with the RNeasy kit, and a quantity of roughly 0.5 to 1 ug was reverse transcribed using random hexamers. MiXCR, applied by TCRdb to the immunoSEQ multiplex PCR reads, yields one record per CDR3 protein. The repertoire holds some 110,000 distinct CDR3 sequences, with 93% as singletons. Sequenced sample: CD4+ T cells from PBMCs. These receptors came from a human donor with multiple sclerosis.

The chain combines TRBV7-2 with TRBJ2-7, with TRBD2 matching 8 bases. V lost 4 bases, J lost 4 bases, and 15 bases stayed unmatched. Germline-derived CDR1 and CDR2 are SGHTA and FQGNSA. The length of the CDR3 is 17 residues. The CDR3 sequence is CASSSPTAGGRRYEQYF. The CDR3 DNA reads TGTGCCAGCAGCTCCCCTACCGCGGGGGGCCGACGGTACGAGCAGTACTTC.

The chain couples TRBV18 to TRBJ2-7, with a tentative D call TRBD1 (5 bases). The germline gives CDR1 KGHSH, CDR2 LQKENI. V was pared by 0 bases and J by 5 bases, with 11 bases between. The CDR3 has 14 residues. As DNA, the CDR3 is TGTGCCAGCTCACCACCGGGCAGGGCTCACGAGCAGTACTTC. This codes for CASSPPGRAHEQYF.

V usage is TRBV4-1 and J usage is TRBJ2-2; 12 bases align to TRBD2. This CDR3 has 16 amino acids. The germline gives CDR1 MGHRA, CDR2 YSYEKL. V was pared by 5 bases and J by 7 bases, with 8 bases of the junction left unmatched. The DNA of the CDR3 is TGCGCCAGCAGCGTCACTAGCGGGGGGCTGTACGGGGAGCTGTTTTTT. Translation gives CASSVTSGGLYGELFF.

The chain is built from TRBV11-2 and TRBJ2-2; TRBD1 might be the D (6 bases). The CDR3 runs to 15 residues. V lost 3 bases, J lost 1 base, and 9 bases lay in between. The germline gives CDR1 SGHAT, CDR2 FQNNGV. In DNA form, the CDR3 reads TGTGCCAGCAGCTTCCAACAGGGGAACACCGGGGAGCTGTTTTTT. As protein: CASSFQQGNTGELFF.

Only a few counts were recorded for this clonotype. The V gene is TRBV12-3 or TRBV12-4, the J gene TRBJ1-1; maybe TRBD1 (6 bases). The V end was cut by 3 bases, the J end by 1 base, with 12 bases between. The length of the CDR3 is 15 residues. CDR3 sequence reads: CASSLVRGWNTEAFF. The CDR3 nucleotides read TGTGCCAGCAGTTTGGTTAGGGGGTGGAACACTGAAGCTTTCTTT.